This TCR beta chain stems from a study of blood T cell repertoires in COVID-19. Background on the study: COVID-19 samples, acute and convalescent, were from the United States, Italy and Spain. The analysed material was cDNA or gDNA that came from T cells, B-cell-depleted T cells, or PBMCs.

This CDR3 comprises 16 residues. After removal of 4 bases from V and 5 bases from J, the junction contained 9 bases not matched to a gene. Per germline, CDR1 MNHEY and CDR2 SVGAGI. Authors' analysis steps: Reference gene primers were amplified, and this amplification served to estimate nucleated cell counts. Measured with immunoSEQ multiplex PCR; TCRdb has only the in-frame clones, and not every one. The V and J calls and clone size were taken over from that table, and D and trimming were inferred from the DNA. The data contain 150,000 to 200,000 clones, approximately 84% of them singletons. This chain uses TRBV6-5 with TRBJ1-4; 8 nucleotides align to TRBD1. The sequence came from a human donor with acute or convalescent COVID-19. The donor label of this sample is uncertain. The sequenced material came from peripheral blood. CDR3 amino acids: CASSSTGGPPNEKLFF. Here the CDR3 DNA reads TGTGCCAGCAGTTCCACAGGGGGGCCTCCGAATGAAAAACTGTTTTTT.